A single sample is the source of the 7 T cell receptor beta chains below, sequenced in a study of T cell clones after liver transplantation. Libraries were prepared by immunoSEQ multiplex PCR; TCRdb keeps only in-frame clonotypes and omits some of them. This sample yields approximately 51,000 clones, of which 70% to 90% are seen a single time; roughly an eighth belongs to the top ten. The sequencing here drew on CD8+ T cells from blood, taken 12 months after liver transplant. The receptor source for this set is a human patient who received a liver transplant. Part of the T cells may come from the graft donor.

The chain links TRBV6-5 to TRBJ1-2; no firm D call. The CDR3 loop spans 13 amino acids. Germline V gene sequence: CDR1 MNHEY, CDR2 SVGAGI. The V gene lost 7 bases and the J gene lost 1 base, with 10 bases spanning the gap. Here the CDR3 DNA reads TGTGCCAGCACCCCCACAGATAACTATGGCTACACCTTC. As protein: CASTPTDNYGYTF.

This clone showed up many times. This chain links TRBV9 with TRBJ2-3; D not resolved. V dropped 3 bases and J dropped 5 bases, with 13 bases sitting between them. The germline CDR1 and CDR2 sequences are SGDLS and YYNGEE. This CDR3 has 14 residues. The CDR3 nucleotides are TGTGCCAGCAGCGCAACCGGGCAAGTAGATACGCAGTATTTT. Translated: CASSATGQVDTQYF.

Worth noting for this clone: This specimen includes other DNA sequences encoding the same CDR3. CDR3 bases: TGTGCCAGCAGCCCCCACGCGGAGCAGTACTTC. Encoded protein: CASSPHAEQYF. The genes are TRBV7-9 and TRBJ2-7; no definite D call. The length of the CDR3 is 11 residues. Trimming removed 5 bases from V and 7 bases from J, with 9 bases in between. Germline V gives CDR1 SEHNR, CDR2 FQNEAQ (reference sequence).

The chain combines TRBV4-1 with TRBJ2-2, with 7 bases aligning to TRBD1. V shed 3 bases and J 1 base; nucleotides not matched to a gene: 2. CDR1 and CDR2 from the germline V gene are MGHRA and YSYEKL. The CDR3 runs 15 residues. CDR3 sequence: CASSQGQLNTGELFF. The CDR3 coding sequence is TGCGCCAGCAGCCAGGGACAGTTGAACACCGGGGAGCTGTTTTTT.

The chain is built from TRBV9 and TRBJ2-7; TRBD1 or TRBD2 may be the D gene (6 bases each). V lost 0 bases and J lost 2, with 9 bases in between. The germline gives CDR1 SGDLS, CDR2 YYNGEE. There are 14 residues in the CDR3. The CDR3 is CASSVGGDTYEQYF. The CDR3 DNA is TGTGCCAGCAGCGTAGGGGGGGACACCTACGAGCAGTACTTC. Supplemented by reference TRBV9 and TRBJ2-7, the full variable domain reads DSGVTQTPKHLITATGQRVTLRCSPRSGDLSVYWYQQSLDQGLQFLIQYYNGEERAKGNILERFSAQQFPDLHSELNLSSLELGDSALYFCASSVGGDTYEQYFGPGTRLTVT.

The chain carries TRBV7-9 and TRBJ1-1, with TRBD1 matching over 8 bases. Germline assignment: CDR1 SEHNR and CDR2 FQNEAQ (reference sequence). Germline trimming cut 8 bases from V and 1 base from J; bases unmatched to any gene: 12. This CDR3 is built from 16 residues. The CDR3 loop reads CASSHGRTGKNTEAFF. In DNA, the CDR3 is TGTGCCAGCTCACACGGTCGGACAGGGAAGAACACTGAAGCTTTCTTT.

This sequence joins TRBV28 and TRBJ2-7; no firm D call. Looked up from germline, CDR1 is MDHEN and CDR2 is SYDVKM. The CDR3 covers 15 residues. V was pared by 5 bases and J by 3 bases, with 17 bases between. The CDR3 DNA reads TGTGCCAGCAGTCCCCGGGTATTGAACGACTACGAGCAGTACTTC. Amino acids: CASSPRVLNDYEQYF.